The clone carrying this T cell receptor beta chain was observed a single time. Its antigen is undetermined. This sample stems from a study of stem cell transplantation in POMP-related autoinflammatory disease. General study results and limits: In PRAID patients, the number of distinct TRB V-J gene pairings was restricted. A trend toward lower repertoire diversity and greater clonality appeared in every analyzed T-cell subset of PRAID patients.

Sequencing used immunoSEQ multiplex PCR; TCRdb keeps in-frame clones, though not all of them. The repertoire holds around 11,000 clones, around 87% seen once, with roughly 57% in the top ten. CDR1 is SGHNT and CDR2 is YYREEE in the germline V gene (reference sequence). The CDR3 has 15 amino acids. Germline trimming cut 4 bases from V and 2 bases from J; bases unmatched to any gene: 6. The starting material was CD8+ T cells from PBMCs, obtained before stem cell transplantation. This TCR was recovered from a human donor with POMP-related autoinflammation and immune dysregulation (PRAID). The rearrangement joins TRBV5-4 to TRBJ2-7, with TRBD1 matching 10 bases. The CDR3 loop is CASSNRDRGPYEQYF. In nucleotides, the CDR3 is TGTGCCAGCAGCAACCGGGACAGGGGACCCTACGAGCAGTACTTC.